This T cell receptor (beta chain) emerged from a study of T cell repertoires in cytomegalovirus infection. Whole-study context: Recently identified HLA-C-restricted and well-studied HLA-B-restricted CMV epitopes were used. Evidence of both CMV infection and a matching HLA type came from public TCR beta signatures.

This clonotype has only one observation. As yet, its antigen is unknown. Study-level results: It was HLA-C-restricted CMV-specific TCR beta clonotypes that dominated the response ex vivo.

Germline CDR1 is MNHNS and CDR2 is SASEGT. Trimming stripped 4 bases from V and 5 bases from J, with 8 bases between. CDR3 length: 13 residues. TCRdb reprocessed the reads with MiXCR, giving one entry per CDR3 protein. The table has some 560,000 distinct CDR3 sequences, about 40% seen once. The starting material was cultured PBMCs, obtained from culture after CMV antigen stimulation. This sequence was found in a human donor in good health (CMV status not recorded). Some clones in this sample may be carry-over from other donors' samples. The chain couples TRBV6-1 to TRBJ2-2, with D possibly TRBD1 on 6 matching bases. The CDR3 nucleotides are TGTGCCAGCAGTGGGGGACATACCGGGGAGCTGTTTTTT. Translation: CASSGGHTGELFF.